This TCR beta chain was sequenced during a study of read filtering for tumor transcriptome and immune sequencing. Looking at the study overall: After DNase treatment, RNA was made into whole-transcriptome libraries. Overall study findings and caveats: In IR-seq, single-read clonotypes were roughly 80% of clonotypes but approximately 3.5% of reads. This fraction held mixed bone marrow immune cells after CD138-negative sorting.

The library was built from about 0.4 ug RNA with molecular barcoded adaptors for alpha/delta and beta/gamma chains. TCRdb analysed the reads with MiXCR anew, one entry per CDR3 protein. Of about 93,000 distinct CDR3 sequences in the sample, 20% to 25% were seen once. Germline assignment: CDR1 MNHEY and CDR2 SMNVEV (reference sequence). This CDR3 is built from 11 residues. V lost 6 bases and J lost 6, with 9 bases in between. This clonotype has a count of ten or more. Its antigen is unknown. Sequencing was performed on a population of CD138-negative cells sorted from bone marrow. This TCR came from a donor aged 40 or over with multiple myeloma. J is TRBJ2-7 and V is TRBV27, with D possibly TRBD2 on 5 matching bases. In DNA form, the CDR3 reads TGTGCCAGCAGGAGAGGGAGCGAGCAGTACTTC. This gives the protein CASRRGSEQYF.